A selection of T cell receptor beta chains follows, all from one sample in a study of siplizumab effects on memory and regulatory T cells. Profiling relied on immunoSEQ multiplex PCR, and the TCRdb table lists in-frame clones only, not all of them. The table includes just over 50,000 clones, under 98% detected once. Sequenced sample: naive CD4+ T cells sorted from blood. The receptor source for this set is a human donor in good health. Both conserved end residues are part of each CDR3.

cdr3_aa,v_call,j_call
CASIRFAGSTETQYF,TRBV18,TRBJ2-5
CASSLGTEETQYF,TRBV7-3,TRBJ2-5
CASSSDGYEQYF,TRBV2,TRBJ2-7
CASSGLAASSYNEQFF,TRBV28,TRBJ2-1
CASSRLAGVTDTQYF,TRBV25-1,TRBJ2-3
CASRTTGRGNNQPQHF,TRBV19,TRBJ1-5
CASSAQGETEAFF,TRBV18,TRBJ1-1
CASSPPTRTNEQFF,TRBV18,TRBJ2-1
CALRLAGANEQFF,TRBV7-9,TRBJ2-1
CASSMTLGPRNQPQHF,TRBV19,TRBJ1-5
CASSFLTGNPGELFF,TRBV5-1,TRBJ2-2
CASSPQGQSTYGYTF,TRBV18,TRBJ1-2
CASSLAMGEYGYTF,TRBV5-5,TRBJ1-2
CASSIKDKHQPQHF,TRBV19,TRBJ1-5
CASSPGQNYGYTF,TRBV18,TRBJ1-2
CASSRDGTDTQYF,TRBV6-5,TRBJ2-3
CASSERIGTVSNEQFF,TRBV7-6,TRBJ2-1
CASSFLESSYNEQFF,TRBV2,TRBJ2-1